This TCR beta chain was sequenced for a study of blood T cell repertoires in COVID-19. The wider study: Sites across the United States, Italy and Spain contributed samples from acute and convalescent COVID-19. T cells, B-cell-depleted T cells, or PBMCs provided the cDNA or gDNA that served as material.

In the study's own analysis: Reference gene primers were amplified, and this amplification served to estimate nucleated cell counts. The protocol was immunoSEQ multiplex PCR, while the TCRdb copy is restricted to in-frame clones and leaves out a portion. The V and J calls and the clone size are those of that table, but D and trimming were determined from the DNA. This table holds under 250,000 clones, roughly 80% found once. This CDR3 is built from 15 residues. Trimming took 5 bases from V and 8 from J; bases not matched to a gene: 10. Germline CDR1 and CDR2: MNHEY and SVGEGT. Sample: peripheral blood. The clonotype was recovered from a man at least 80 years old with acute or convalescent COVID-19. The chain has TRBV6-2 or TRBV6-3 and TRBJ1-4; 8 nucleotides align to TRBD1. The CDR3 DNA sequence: TGTGCCAGCAGTAGAGCCAGGGGGCGTGGGGAAAAACTGTTTTTT. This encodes CASSRARGRGEKLFF.